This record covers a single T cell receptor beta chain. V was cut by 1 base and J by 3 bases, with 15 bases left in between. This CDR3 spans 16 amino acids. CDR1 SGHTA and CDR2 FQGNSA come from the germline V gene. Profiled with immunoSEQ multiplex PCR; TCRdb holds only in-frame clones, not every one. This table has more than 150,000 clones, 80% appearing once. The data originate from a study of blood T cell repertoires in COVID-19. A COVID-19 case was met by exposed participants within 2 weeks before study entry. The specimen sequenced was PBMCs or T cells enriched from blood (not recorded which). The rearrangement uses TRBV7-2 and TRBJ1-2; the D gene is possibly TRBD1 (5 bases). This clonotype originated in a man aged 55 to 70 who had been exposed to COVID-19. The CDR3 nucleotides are TGTGCCAGCAGCTTAGGTAAGGGGAAAGAGTACTATGGCTACACCTTC. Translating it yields CASSLGKGKEYYGYTF.